The clone carrying this T cell receptor beta chain was counted only a few times. No antigen is known for it. The data derive from a study of post-analysis software for immune sequencing data. General study points: Comparison of patients with controls showed roughly five TRBV segments more frequent in patients, TRBV5-6, TRBV5-1 and TRBV20-1 among them.

Unique molecular identifiers tagged the TCR beta cDNA libraries. TCRdb re-analysed the PCR reads in MiXCR, keeping a single row per CDR3 protein. The sample lists about 540,000 distinct CDR3 sequences, 30% to 40% occurring once. With V trimmed by 5 bases and J by 0 bases, 3 bases remained unmatched. Per the germline V gene, CDR1 is SQVTM and CDR2 is ANQGSEA. This CDR3 contains 13 residues. What was sequenced was blood. The clonotype originates from a girl aged 2-17 years with multiple sclerosis. This rearrangement joins TRBV29-1 to TRBJ1-1; 7 bases map to TRBD1. The CDR3 region is CSVRDSMNTEAFF. CDR3 DNA: TGCAGCGTTAGGGACAGCATGAACACTGAAGCTTTCTTT. The whole variable domain, remainder taken from reference TRBV29-1 and TRBJ1-1, is SAVISQKPSRDICQRGTSLTIQCQVDSQVTMMFWYRQQPGQSLTLIATANQGSEATYESGFVIDKFPISRPNLTFSTLTVSNMSPEDSSIYLCSVRDSMNTEAFFGQGTRLTVV.